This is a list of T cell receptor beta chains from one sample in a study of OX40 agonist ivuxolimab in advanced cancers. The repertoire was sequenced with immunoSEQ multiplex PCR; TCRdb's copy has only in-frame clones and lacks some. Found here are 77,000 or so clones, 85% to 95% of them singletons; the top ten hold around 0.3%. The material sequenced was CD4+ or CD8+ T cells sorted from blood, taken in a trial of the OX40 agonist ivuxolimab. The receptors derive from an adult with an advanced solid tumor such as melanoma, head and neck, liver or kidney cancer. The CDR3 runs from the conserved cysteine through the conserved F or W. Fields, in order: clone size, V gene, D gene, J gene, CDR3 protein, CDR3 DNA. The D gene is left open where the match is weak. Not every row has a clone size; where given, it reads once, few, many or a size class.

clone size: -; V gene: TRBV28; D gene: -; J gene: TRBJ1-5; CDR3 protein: CASSLLTANQPQHF; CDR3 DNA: TGTGCCAGCAGTTTATTGACTGCTAATCAGCCCCAGCATTTT
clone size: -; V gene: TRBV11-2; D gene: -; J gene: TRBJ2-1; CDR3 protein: CASSSQRDEQFF; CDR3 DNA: TGTGCCAGCAGCTCCCAAAGGGATGAGCAGTTCTTC
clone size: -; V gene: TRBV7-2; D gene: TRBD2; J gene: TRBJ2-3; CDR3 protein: CASSFSGPPTDTQYF; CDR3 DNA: TGTGCCAGCAGCTTTAGCGGGCCTCCCACAGATACGCAGTATTTT
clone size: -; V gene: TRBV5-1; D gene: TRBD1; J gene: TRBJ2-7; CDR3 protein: CASSLGGGEDEQYF; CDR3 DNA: TGCGCCAGCAGCTTGGGAGGGGGCGAAGACGAGCAGTACTTC
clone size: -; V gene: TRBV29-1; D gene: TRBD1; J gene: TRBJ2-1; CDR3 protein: CSTRTGNEQFF; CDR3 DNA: TGCAGCACCCGGACAGGGAATGAGCAGTTCTTC
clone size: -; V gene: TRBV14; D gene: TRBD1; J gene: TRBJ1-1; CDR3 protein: CASSQDRGHNTEAFF; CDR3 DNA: TGTGCCAGCAGCCAAGACAGGGGGCATAACACTGAAGCTTTCTTT
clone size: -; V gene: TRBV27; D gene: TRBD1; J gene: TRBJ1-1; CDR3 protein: CASTTTGGGMNTEAFF; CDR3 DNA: TGTGCCAGTACTACGACAGGGGGGGGGATGAACACTGAAGCTTTCTTT
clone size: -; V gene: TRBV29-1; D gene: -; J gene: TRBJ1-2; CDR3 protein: CSVDVGENYGYTF; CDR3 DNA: TGCAGCGTTGATGTAGGGGAGAACTATGGCTACACCTTC
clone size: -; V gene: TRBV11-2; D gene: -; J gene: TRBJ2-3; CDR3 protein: CASTPPPNTDTQYF; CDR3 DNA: TGTGCCAGCACCCCCCCGCCGAACACAGATACGCAGTATTTT
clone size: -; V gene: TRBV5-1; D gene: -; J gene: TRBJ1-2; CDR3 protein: CASSLGRPAGGYTF; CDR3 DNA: TGCGCCAGCAGCTTAGGCAGACCGGCGGGTGGCTACACCTTC
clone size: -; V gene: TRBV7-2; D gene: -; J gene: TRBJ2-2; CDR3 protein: CASSLGGGTGELFF; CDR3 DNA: TGTGCCAGCAGCTTAGGGGGTGGCACCGGGGAGCTGTTTTTT
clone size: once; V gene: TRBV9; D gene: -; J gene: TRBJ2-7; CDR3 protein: CASSVGSSQGGYEQYF; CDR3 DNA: TGTGCCAGCAGCGTAGGGTCCAGTCAGGGGGGCTACGAGCAGTACTTC
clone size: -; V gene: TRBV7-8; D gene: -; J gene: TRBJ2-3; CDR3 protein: CASSLASFPDTQYF; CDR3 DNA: TGTGCCAGCAGCTTAGCTAGCTTCCCAGATACGCAGTATTTT
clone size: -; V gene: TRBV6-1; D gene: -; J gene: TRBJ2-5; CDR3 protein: CASSATGLSETQYF; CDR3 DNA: TGTGCCAGCAGCGCAACAGGGCTCTCAGAGACCCAGTACTTC
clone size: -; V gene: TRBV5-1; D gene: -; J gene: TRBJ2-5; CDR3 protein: CASSFGEQVETQYF; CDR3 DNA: TGCGCCAGCAGCTTTGGGGAGCAAGTTGAGACCCAGTACTTC
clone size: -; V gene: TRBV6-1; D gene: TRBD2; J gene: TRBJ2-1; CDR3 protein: CASVLAGDLNEQFF; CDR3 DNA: TGTGCCAGCGTTCTAGCGGGGGATCTCAATGAGCAGTTCTTC
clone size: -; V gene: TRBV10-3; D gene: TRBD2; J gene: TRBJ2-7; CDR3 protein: CAISEPSGHNYEQYF; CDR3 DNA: TGTGCCATCAGTGAGCCTAGCGGACATAACTACGAGCAGTACTTC
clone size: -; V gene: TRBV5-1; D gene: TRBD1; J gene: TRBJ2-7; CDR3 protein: CASSAGTVDEQYF; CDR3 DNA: TGCGCCAGCAGTGCCGGGACAGTGGACGAGCAGTACTTC
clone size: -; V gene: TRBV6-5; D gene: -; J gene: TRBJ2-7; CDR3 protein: CASSNSGTLNEQYF; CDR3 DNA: TGTGCCAGCAGTAACTCCGGGACACTCAACGAGCAGTACTTC
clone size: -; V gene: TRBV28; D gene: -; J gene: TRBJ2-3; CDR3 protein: CATARDHGTDTQYF; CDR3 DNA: TGTGCCACCGCTCGGGACCATGGCACAGATACGCAGTATTTT
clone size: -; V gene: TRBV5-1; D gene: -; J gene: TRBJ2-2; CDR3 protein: CASSSRDGGELFF; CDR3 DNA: TGCGCCAGCAGCTCTAGGGATGGCGGGGAGCTGTTTTTT
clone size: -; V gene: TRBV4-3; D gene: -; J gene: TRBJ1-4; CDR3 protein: CASSRGENEKLFF; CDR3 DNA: TGCGCCAGCAGTCGGGGAGAGAATGAAAAACTGTTTTTT